This T cell receptor beta chain derives from a study of blood T cell repertoires in COVID-19. Study in general: T cells, B-cell-depleted T cells, or PBMCs supplied cDNA or gDNA.

V lost 6 bases, J lost 7 bases, and 16 bases lay in between. This CDR3 spans 13 amino acids. Germline lookup yields CDR1 MNHEY and CDR2 SVGAGI. Individuals drawn from about two dozen US areas were about 18 to 95 years old. Per the authors' pipeline: Nucleated cell number was recorded as an estimate derived from reference gene primer amplification. Profiled with immunoSEQ multiplex PCR; TCRdb holds only in-frame clones, not every one. The D gene and trimming were derived from the DNA, and the V and J assignments and clone size from that table. The data hold approximately 470,000 clones, with about 90% observed a single time.

Sequences were obtained from PBMCs or T cells enriched from blood (not recorded which). The rearrangement uses TRBV6-5 and TRBJ2-7; weak D call: TRBD2 (6 bases). The origin of this receptor is a woman aged 18-29 years who had recovered from COVID-19. The CDR3 sequence is CASSNPGSGEQYF. CDR3 bases: TGTGCCAGCAGCAACCCGGGGAGCGGGGAGCAGTACTTC.